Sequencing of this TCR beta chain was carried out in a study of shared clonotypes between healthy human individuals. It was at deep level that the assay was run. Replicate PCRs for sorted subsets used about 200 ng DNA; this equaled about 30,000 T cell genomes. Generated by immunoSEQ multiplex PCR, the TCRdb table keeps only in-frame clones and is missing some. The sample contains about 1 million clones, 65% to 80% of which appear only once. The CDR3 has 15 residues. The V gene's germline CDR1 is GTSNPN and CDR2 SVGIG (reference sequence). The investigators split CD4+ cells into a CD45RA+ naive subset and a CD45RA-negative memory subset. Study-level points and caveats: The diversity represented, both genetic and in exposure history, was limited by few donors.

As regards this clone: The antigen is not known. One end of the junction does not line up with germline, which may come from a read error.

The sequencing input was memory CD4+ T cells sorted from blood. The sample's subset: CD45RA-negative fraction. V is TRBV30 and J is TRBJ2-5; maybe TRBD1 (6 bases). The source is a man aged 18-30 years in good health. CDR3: CAWSVGQWYQEAQYF. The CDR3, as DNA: TGTGCCTGGTCTGTCGGACAGTGGTACCAAGAGGCCCAGTACTTC.